The entry that follows covers one T cell receptor (beta chain) sequence. Its antigen is not identified. The sample belongs to a study of neoadjuvant nivolumab and ipilimumab in lung cancer. Findings of the study overall: TCR richness and clonality were higher in tumors than adjacent uninvolved lung. Resected-tumor TCR richness correlated positively with pretherapy blood richness. Only two of four nivolumab-treated tumors gained richness and clonality by surgery.

V lost 0 bases to trimming and J lost 4 bases, with 20 bases between them. CDR3 length: 17 residues. The V gene's germline CDR1 is SQVTM and CDR2 ANQGSEA. TCRdb's table, derived via immunoSEQ multiplex PCR, lists solely in-frame clones and lacks some. The table includes thousands of clones, approximately 88% detected once. Sequenced here: tumor tissue, sampled after neoadjuvant nivolumab, alone or with ipilimumab, at or shortly before surgery. This TCR came from an adult with non-small cell lung cancer. This chain joins TRBV29-1 and TRBJ2-3; possible D gene TRBD2, 6 bases. This CDR3 reads CSVEEGRGTSLPDTQYF. The CDR3 bases are TGCAGCGTTGAAGAGGGGCGCGGGACCTCACTCCCAGATACGCAGTATTTT.